This is a list of T cell receptor beta chains from one sample in a study of cytomegalovirus exposure and HLA in healthy donors. The method was immunoSEQ multiplex PCR; TCRdb's version includes in-frame clones alone and lacks a portion of them. The specimen's table records approximately 100,000 clones. Material: PBMCs. These TCRs come from a man aged 50 to 60 in good health and CMV-seronegative. Both conserved end residues are part of each CDR3.

cdr3_aa,j_call,v_call
CASSSLLGRGNSNQPQHF,TRBJ1-5,TRBV7-8
CASSLEDPGGYEQYF,TRBJ2-7,TRBV7-2
CASSEGRDRTEAFF,TRBJ1-1,TRBV5-4
CASSSSGLGDEQYF,TRBJ2-7,TRBV9
CSVASDIPNYEQYF,TRBJ2-7,TRBV29-1
CASAVALNTGELFF,TRBJ2-2,TRBV5-1
CASSSRAAKNQPQHF,TRBJ1-5,TRBV27
CASSLDGQGWNEQYF,TRBJ2-7,TRBV5-1
CASSLAAGPAYGYTF,TRBJ1-2,TRBV5-1
CASRVQQVGSTEAFF,TRBJ1-1,TRBV19
CASSLESVPRGNTIYF,TRBJ1-3,TRBV11-2
CASSLPQVVSGYTF,TRBJ1-2,TRBV5-4
CASSHDRRGRYTDTQYF,TRBJ2-3,TRBV7-6
CASSQARDRVNQPQHF,TRBJ1-5,TRBV19
CASSELGQGNYEQYF,TRBJ2-7,TRBV25-1
CASSLDSSYEQYF,TRBJ2-7,TRBV19
CASSVDPGMTTEAFF,TRBJ1-1,TRBV9
CASRSDSSGANVLTF,TRBJ2-6,TRBV11-3
CASSPTGQGMSDTQYF,TRBJ2-3,TRBV4-3
CASSTKGAREKLFF,TRBJ1-4,TRBV5-4
CASSGTGDTYEQFF,TRBJ2-1,TRBV7-9
CASSLGTGLPQHF,TRBJ1-5,TRBV5-5
CASSEQTGGVTEAFF,TRBJ1-1,TRBV7-9
CASSLDRGREEKLFF,TRBJ1-4,TRBV7-2
CASSLGAGLGTEAFF,TRBJ1-1,TRBV7-2
CASETRGEPQHF,TRBJ1-5,TRBV19
CASSLNGGVNSYNEQFF,TRBJ2-1,TRBV13
CASSMDSMIGTQYF,TRBJ2-5,TRBV5-1
CASSELGLITEAFF,TRBJ1-1,TRBV25-1
CASSTARNTQYF,TRBJ2-3,TRBV5-6
CASSTRDSLLEQYF,TRBJ2-7,TRBV7-6
CASSQGIGRTEAFF,TRBJ1-1,TRBV4-1
CASSQEFNRGNEQFF,TRBJ2-1,TRBV4-3
CASSVQGSGNTIYF,TRBJ1-3,TRBV6-6
CASSHIFQGNQPQHF,TRBJ1-5,TRBV4-3
CASSARTNFQTQYF,TRBJ2-5,TRBV2
CASSLQGAETQYF,TRBJ2-5,TRBV5-4
CASSVGTGAGQPQHF,TRBJ1-5,TRBV9
CASSQAGTGEGEQFF,TRBJ2-1,TRBV4-1
CASSQEKGGFVRNEQFF,TRBJ2-1,TRBV4-3
CASSRPGQNRSANTEAFF,TRBJ1-1,TRBV14
CASSQAMTGMNTEAFF,TRBJ1-1,TRBV4-1